A single sample is the source of the 14 T cell receptor beta chains below, sequenced in a study of T cells after yellow fever vaccination. TCRdb reprocessed the 5' RACE reads with MiXCR, giving one entry per CDR3 protein. There are fewer than 400,000 distinct CDR3 sequences in the sample; around 11% occur only once, and 3.3% lies in the top ten. The source was CD4+ T cells sorted from PBMCs, collected 45 days after the yellow fever booster vaccination. Receptors were obtained from a man in his late teens or twenties who received the YFV17D yellow fever vaccine.

This clonotype appeared many times. The rearrangement joins TRBV10-1 to TRBJ2-2; the match to TRBD1 covers 8 bases. Germline assignment: CDR1 WNHNN and CDR2 SYGVQD (reference sequence). V shed 8 bases, J shed 5 bases, and the junction held 4 bases outside the gene matches. The CDR3 runs 13 residues. The DNA of the CDR3 is TGCGCCAGCGGACAGGGTTCGACCGGGGAGCTGTTTTTT. Amino acid sequence: CASGQGSTGELFF.

This clonotype came up a few times. The V gene is TRBV28, the J gene TRBJ1-2, with a possible D match to TRBD1 (6 bases). Germline CDR1 and CDR2: MDHEN and SYDVKM. The CDR3 loop spans 12 amino acids. Trimming pared 5 bases from V and 8 bases from J, leaving 12 bases between. As DNA, the CDR3 is TGTGCCAGCAGTCGGACAGCGGGGGGCTACACCTTC. Amino acids: CASSRTAGGYTF.

The chain couples TRBV20-1 to TRBJ2-7; 11 nucleotides align to TRBD2. The CDR3 contains 14 residues. Germline V CDR1 and CDR2: DFQATT, SNEGSKA (reference sequence). The V gene end was trimmed by 3 bases and the J gene end by 3 bases; junction bases not matched to a gene: 4. In DNA form, the CDR3 reads TGCAGTGCTAGCATAACTAGCGGGAGCTACGAGCAGTACTTC. It is translated as CSASITSGSYEQYF.

This clonotype was recorded a few times. The chain is built from TRBV7-9 and TRBJ1-1; D gene unclear. The CDR3 length is 14 residues. With 5 bases removed from V and 0 bases from J, the gap between germline ends came to 10 bases. Germline V gene lookup returns CDR1 SEHNR and CDR2 FQNEAQ (reference sequence). The CDR3 region is CASSARTMNTEAFF. The CDR3 nucleotides read TGTGCCAGCAGCGCTCGGACCATGAACACTGAAGCTTTCTTT.

The chain joins TRBV20-1 to TRBJ2-1; 10 bases line up with TRBD2. The CDR3 extends over 14 amino acids. V gave up 5 bases and J gave up 5 bases; unmatched junction bases: 6. Germline values: CDR1 DFQATT, CDR2 SNEGSKA (reference sequence). The CDR3 loop reads CSAERGGADNEQFF. The CDR3 nucleotides are TGCAGTGCTGAGCGGGGGGGAGCCGACAATGAGCAGTTCTTC.

This clonotype was observed a handful of times. V gene TRBV7-2 combines with J gene TRBJ1-5; D gene ambiguous. CDR3 size: 13 residues. The V end lost 5 bases, the J end lost 3 bases, and 8 bases lay between the germline ends. Germline lookup yields CDR1 SGHTA and CDR2 FQGNSA. CDR3 coding DNA: TGTGCCAGCAGCCTGTCGGCCAATCAGCCCCAGCATTTT. Encoded protein: CASSLSANQPQHF.

There are a few counts of this clonotype. The chain uses TRBV6-1 and TRBJ2-1; 9 nucleotides agree with TRBD2. The V gene end was trimmed by 2 bases and the J gene end by 3 bases; junction bases not matched to a gene: 5. Germline V gene data show CDR1 as MNHNS and CDR2 as SASEGT. This CDR3 comprises 16 residues. This CDR3 reads CASSEYGSGGYNEQFF. Here the CDR3 DNA reads TGTGCCAGCAGTGAATACGGTAGCGGGGGCTACAATGAGCAGTTCTTC.

The table lists this clonotype with a few counts. The V gene is TRBV6-5, the J gene TRBJ1-1, with a possible D match to TRBD1 (5 bases). CDR1 MNHEY and CDR2 SVGAGI come from the germline V gene. The CDR3 spans 15 residues. V was pared by 6 bases and J by 4 bases, with 18 bases between. DNA of the CDR3: TGTGCCAGCAGACTTGAGCTCAGGGTTCGCACTGAAGCTTTCTTT. Translated: CASRLELRVRTEAFF.

This clonotype was observed a few times. V gene TRBV12-3 or TRBV12-4 combines with J gene TRBJ2-5, with 7 bases that match TRBD2. V gave up 6 bases and J gave up 5 bases; unmatched junction bases: 12. The length of the CDR3 is 15 residues. In DNA, the CDR3 is TGTGCCAGCAGCGAAAACTCGGGGGGTGGGGAGACCCAGTACTTC. It specifies CASSENSGGGETQYF.

The rearrangement links TRBV20-1 to TRBJ1-6, with a tentative D call TRBD1 (5 bases). Germline V lookup: CDR1 DFQATT, CDR2 SNEGSKA (reference sequence). V was clipped by 2 bases and J by 4 bases, with 12 bases between them. CDR3 size: 15 residues. The DNA for the CDR3 is TGCAGTGCTAGACAGGGTCTGGATTATAATTCACCCCTCCACTTT. Amino acid sequence: CSARQGLDYNSPLHF.

This clonotype has a handful of counts. The V gene is TRBV12-3 or TRBV12-4, the J gene TRBJ2-3; 8 positions agree with TRBD1. V shed 3 bases, J shed 4 bases, and the junction held 6 bases outside the gene matches. This CDR3 comprises 15 residues. CDR3 loop: CASSLDRAGADTQYF. The CDR3 nucleotides are TGTGCCAGCAGTTTGGACAGGGCAGGGGCAGATACGCAGTATTTT.

The chain uses TRBV11-1 and TRBJ2-5; D is uncertain. V lost 2 bases, J lost 4 bases, and 11 bases lay in between. Per the germline V gene, CDR1 is SGHAT and CDR2 is FQDESV (reference sequence). The CDR3 spans 14 residues. CDR3 coding DNA: TGTGCCAGCAGCTTATCCCGGGCTGGAGAGACCCAGTACTTC. It encodes CASSLSRAGETQYF.

Only a few counts were recorded for this clonotype. Its ends do not fully match the called genes, so a read error is possible. The chain is built from TRBV7-7 and TRBJ2-1; TRBD2 matches 12 bases. Germline loops: CDR1 SSHAT, CDR2 FNYEAQ (reference sequence). CDR3 length: 17 residues. The DNA for the CDR3 is TGTGCTAGCAGCTTAAGGCTAGCGGGGGGGCCGAATAATGAGCAGTTCTTC. The encoded protein is CASSLRLAGGPNNEQFF.

This clonotype was counted at least ten times. The chain links TRBV5-1 to TRBJ2-3; perhaps D is TRBD1 or TRBD2 (6 bases each). Germline loops: CDR1 SGHRS, CDR2 YFSETQ. This CDR3 comprises 13 residues. V was trimmed by 0 bases and J by 6 bases, leaving 8 bases between them. The CDR3 DNA is TGCGCCAGCAGCTTGGACGGGGGCGATACGCAGTATTTT. Protein: CASSLDGGDTQYF.